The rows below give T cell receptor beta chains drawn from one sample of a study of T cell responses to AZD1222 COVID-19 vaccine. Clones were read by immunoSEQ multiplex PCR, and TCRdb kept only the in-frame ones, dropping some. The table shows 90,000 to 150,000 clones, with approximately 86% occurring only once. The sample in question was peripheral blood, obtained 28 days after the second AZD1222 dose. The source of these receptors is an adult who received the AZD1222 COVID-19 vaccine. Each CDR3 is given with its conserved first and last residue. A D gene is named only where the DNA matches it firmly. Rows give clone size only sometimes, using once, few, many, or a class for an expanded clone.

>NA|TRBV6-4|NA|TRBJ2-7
CASSISGRTNAQYF
TGTGCCAGCAGTATCTCGGGACGTACCAACGCGCAGTACTTC
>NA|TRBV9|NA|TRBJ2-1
CASSVAVHLDGNEQFF
TGTGCCAGCAGCGTTGCAGTCCACCTAGACGGCAATGAGCAGTTCTTC
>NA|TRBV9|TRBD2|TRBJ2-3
CASSVGGGVADTQYF
TGTGCCAGCAGCGTAGGCGGGGGGGTTGCAGATACGCAGTATTTT
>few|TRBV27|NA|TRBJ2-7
CARTGEGGQYF
TGTGCCAGAACGGGAGAAGGCGGGCAGTACTTC
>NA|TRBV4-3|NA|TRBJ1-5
CASSHGRGEDQPQHF
TGCGCCAGCAGCCATGGAAGGGGCGAGGATCAGCCCCAGCATTTT
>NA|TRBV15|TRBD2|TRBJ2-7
CATSSRGGPYEQYF
TGTGCCACCAGCAGCCGGGGAGGGCCCTACGAGCAGTACTTC
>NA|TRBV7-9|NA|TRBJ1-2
CASSPGTSGYTF
TGTGCCAGCAGCCCTGGGACATCTGGCTACACCTTC
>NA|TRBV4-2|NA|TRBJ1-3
CASSQVGSGNTIYF
TGTGCCAGCAGCCAAGTGGGTAGTGGAAACACCATATATTTT
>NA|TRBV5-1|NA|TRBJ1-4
CASSLDVTYEKLFF
TGCGCCAGCAGCTTGGACGTGACCTACGAAAAACTGTTTTTT
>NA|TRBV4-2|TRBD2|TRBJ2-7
CASSQERGGYYEQYF
TGTGCCAGCAGCCAAGAACGGGGGGGCTACTACGAGCAGTACTTC
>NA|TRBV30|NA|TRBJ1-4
CAWSRGRDEKLFF
TGTGCCTGGAGCAGGGGCCGGGATGAAAAACTGTTTTTT
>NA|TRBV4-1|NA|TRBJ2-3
CASSPEDRPRTDTQYF
TGCGCCAGCAGCCCTGAGGACCGTCCCCGGACAGATACGCAGTATTTT
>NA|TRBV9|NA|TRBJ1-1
CASSVGADTEAFF
TGTGCCAGCAGCGTAGGGGCGGACACTGAAGCTTTCTTT
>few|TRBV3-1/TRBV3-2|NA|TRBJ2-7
CASSSVYEQYF
TGTGCCAGCAGCAGCGTTTACGAGCAGTACTTC
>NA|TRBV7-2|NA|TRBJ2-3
CASSPRQRATDTQYF
TGTGCCAGCAGCCCAAGACAGCGGGCCACAGATACGCAGTATTTT
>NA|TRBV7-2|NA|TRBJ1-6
CASREVVGQSPLHF
TGTGCCAGCAGGGAGGTGGTAGGGCAATCACCCCTCCACTTT
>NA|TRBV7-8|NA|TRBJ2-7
CASSPVSTYEQYF
TGTGCCAGCAGCCCGGTAAGCACTTACGAGCAGTACTTC
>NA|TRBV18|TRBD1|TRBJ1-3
CASSYDRDYSGNTIYF
TGTGCCAGCTCATACGACAGGGACTACTCTGGAAACACCATATATTTT
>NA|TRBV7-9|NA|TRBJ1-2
CASSLDGSSYGYTF
TGTGCCAGCAGCTTAGACGGCAGTTCCTATGGCTACACCTTC
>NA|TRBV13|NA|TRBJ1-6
CASSLREDLGSSPLHF
TGTGCCAGCAGCTTACGAGAAGACCTGGGTAGTTCACCCCTCCACTTT
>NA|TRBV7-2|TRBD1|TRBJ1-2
CASSSPDRGWFYGYTF
TGTGCCAGCAGCTCCCCCGACAGGGGGTGGTTCTATGGCTACACCTTC
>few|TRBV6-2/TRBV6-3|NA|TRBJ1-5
CASSNPPGVDGNNQPQHF
TGTGCCAGCAGTAACCCCCCAGGAGTCGACGGTAACAATCAGCCCCAGCATTTT
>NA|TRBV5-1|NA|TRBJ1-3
CASRLNDGSGNTIYF
TGCGCCAGCAGGTTAAATGACGGCTCTGGAAACACCATATATTTT
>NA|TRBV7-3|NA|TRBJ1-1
CASSLTGYTEAFF
TGTGCCAGCAGTTTGACAGGCTACACTGAAGCTTTCTTT
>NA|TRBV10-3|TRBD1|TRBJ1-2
CATGQVTRAGYTF
TGTGCCACGGGACAGGTAACGCGTGCGGGCTACACCTTC
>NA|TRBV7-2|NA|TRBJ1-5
CASSPSVDVQPQHF
TGTGCCAGCAGCCCATCGGTGGACGTCCAGCCCCAGCATTTT
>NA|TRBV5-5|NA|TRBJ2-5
CASSFQETQYF
TGTGCCAGCAGCTTTCAAGAGACCCAGTACTTC
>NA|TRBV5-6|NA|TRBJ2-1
CASNLLGLEQFF
TGTGCCAGCAACCTCCTAGGGCTCGAGCAGTTCTTC
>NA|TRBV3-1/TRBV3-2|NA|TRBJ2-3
CASSQVEGPGDTQYF
TGTGCCAGCAGCCAAGTGGAGGGGCCCGGGGATACGCAGTATTTT
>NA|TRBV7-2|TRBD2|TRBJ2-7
CASSLGLAGLDEQYF
TGTGCCAGCAGCTTAGGACTAGCGGGGTTGGACGAGCAGTACTTC
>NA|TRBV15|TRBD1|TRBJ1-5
CATSRTGTGYGNQPQHF
TGTGCCACCAGCAGGACCGGGACAGGGTATGGCAATCAGCCCCAGCATTTT
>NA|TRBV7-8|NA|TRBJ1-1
CASSAGRLNTEAFF
TGTGCCAGCAGCGCGGGACGCCTGAACACTGAAGCTTTCTTT
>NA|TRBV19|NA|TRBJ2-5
CASSVSQETQYF
TGTGCCAGTAGCGTGTCCCAAGAGACCCAGTACTTC
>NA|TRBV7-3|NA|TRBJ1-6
CASSFLAGGESPLHF
TGTGCCAGCAGCTTCTTGGCGGGGGGCGAATCACCCCTCCACTTT
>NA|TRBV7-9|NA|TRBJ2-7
CASSFVSYEQYF
TGTGCCAGCAGCTTCGTCAGCTACGAGCAGTACTTC
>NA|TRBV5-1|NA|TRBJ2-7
CASSLAIGGEQYF
TGCGCCAGCAGCTTGGCCATAGGAGGCGAGCAGTACTTC
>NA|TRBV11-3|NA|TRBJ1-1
CASSPQPMNTEAFF
TGTGCCAGCAGCCCGCAGCCGATGAACACTGAAGCTTTCTTT
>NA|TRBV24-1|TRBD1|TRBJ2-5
CATSDPGGSIETQYF
TGTGCCACCAGTGATCCAGGGGGCTCAATTGAGACCCAGTACTTC
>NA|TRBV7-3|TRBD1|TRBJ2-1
CASSPTGQGIDEQFF
TGTGCCAGCAGCCCTACGGGACAGGGGATTGATGAGCAGTTCTTC
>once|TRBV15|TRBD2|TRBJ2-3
CATSRGAWLAGVDTQYF
TGTGCCACCAGCAGGGGAGCCTGGCTAGCGGGGGTAGATACGCAGTATTTT
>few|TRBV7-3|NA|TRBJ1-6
CASSPTYNSPLHF
TGTGCCAGCAGCCCAACCTATAATTCACCCCTCCACTTT
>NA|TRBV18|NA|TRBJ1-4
CASLGLEEKLFF
TGTGCCAGTCTAGGGCTTGAGGAAAAACTGTTTTTT
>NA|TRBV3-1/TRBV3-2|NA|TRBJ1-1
CASSPHGGRRGNTEAFF
TGTGCCAGCAGCCCGCACGGGGGGCGCAGGGGAAACACTGAAGCTTTCTTT
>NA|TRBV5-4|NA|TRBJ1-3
CASSFESGVLGNTIYF
TGTGCCAGCAGCTTTGAGTCGGGGGTGCTTGGAAACACCATATATTTT
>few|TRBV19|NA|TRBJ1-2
CASSIRGGWAQRGGYTF
TGTGCCAGTAGTATAAGGGGCGGATGGGCCCAACGGGGAGGCTACACCTTC
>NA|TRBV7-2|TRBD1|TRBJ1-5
CASSLRQGSNQPQHF
TGTGCCAGCAGCTTACGACAGGGGTCGAATCAGCCCCAGCATTTT
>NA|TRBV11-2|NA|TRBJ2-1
CASSRSGSYNEQFF
TGTGCCAGCAGCCGGTCGGGATCCTACAATGAGCAGTTCTTC
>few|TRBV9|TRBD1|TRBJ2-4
CASSVGVGQGLDIQYF
TGTGCCAGCAGCGTAGGGGTGGGACAGGGACTTGACATTCAGTACTTC
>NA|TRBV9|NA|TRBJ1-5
CASSAADREHQPQHF
TGTGCCAGCAGCGCCGCAGACCGAGAACATCAGCCCCAGCATTTT
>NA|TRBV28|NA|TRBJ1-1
CASSSLALNTEAFF
TGTGCCAGCAGTTCCCTCGCTTTGAACACTGAAGCTTTCTTT
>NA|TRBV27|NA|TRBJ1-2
CASSTAAGTNYGYTF
TGTGCCAGCAGTACCGCCGCAGGGACTAACTATGGCTACACCTTC
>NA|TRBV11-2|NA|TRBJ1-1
CASSAIPGTLYTEAFF
TGTGCCAGCAGCGCAATCCCGGGGACATTATACACTGAAGCTTTCTTT
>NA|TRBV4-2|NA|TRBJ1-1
CASSQGLQVDTEAFF
TGTGCCAGCAGCCAAGGCCTACAGGTGGACACTGAAGCTTTCTTT
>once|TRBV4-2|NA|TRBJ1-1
CASSQDLPGNTEAFF
TGTGCCAGCAGCCAAGATCTGCCAGGGAACACTGAAGCTTTCTTT
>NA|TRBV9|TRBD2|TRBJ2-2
CASSAGLAGATGELFF
TGTGCCAGCAGCGCCGGACTAGCGGGGGCCACCGGGGAGCTGTTTTTT